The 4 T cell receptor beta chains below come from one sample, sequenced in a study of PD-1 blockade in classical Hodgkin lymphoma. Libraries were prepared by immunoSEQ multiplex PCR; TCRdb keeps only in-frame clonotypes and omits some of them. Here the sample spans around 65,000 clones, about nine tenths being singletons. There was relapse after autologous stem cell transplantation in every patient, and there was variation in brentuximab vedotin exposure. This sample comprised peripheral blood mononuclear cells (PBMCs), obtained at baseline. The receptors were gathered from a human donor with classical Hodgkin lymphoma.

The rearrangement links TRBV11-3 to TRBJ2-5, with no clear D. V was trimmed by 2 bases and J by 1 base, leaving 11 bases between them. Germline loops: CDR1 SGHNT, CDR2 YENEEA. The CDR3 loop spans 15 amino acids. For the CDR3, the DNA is TGTGCCAGCAGCTTACAACCAGGCCTCCAAGAGACCCAGTACTTC. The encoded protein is CASSLQPGLQETQYF. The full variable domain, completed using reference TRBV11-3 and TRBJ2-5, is EAGVVQSPRYKIIEKKQPVAFWCNPISGHNTLYWYLQNLGQGPELLIRYENEEAVDDSQLPKDRFSAERLKGVDSTLKIQPAELGDSAVYLCASSLQPGLQETQYFGPGTRLLVL.

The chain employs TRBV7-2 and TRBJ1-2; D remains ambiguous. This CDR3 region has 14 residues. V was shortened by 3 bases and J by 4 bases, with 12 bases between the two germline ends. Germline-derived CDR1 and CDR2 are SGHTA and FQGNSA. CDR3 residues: CASSFLGNPYGYTF. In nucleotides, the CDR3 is TGTGCCAGCAGCTTCCTTGGGAATCCCTATGGCTACACCTTC.

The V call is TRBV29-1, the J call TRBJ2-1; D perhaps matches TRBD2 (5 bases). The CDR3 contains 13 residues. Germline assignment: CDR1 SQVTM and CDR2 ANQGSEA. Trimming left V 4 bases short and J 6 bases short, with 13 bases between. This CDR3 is CSVVRSTSNEQFF. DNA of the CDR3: TGCAGCGTTGTTCGCAGTACTAGCAATGAGCAGTTCTTC.

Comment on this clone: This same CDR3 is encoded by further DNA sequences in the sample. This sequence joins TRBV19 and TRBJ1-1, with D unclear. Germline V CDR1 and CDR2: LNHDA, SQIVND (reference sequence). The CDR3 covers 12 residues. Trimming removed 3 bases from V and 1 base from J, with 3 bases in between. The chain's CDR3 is CASSIGNTEAFF. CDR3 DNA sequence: TGTGCCAGTAGTATCGGGAACACTGAAGCTTTCTTT. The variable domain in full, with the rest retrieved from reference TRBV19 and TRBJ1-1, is DGGITQSPKYLFRKEGQNVTLSCEQNLNHDAMYWYRQDPGQGLRLIYYSQIVNDFQKGDIAEGYSVSREKKESFPLTVTSAQKNPTAFYLCASSIGNTEAFFGQGTRLTVV.